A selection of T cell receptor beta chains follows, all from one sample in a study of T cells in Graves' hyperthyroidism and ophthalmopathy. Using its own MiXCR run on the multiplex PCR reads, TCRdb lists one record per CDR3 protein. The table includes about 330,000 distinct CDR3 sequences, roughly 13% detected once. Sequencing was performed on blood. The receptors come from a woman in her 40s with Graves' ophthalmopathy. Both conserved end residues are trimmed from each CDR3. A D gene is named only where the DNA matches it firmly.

CDR3aa: ASSATGINNEKLF; d_gene: .; v_gene: TRBV7-2; j_gene: TRBJ1-4
CDR3aa: ATIPLTGTYNEQF; d_gene: TRBD1; v_gene: TRBV6-2/TRBV6-3; j_gene: TRBJ2-1
CDR3aa: ASKGVGYSNQPQH; d_gene: .; v_gene: TRBV19; j_gene: TRBJ1-5
CDR3aa: ASSPGGRGRIQAF; d_gene: TRBD1; v_gene: TRBV11-2; j_gene: TRBJ1-1
CDR3aa: ASSLAYRGSSYNSPLH; d_gene: TRBD1; v_gene: TRBV7-2; j_gene: TRBJ1-6
CDR3aa: ASSSPSSVVF; d_gene: .; v_gene: TRBV7-9; j_gene: TRBJ2-1
CDR3aa: ASSLVATGTYNEKLF; d_gene: .; v_gene: TRBV7-6; j_gene: TRBJ1-4
CDR3aa: ASSQARGGEQF; d_gene: .; v_gene: TRBV7-9; j_gene: TRBJ2-1
CDR3aa: ASSVALRGDRDEQF; d_gene: TRBD2; v_gene: TRBV9; j_gene: TRBJ2-1
CDR3aa: ASRTGRPNEKLF; d_gene: TRBD1; v_gene: TRBV2; j_gene: TRBJ1-4
CDR3aa: SATSDYGYT; d_gene: .; v_gene: TRBV20-1; j_gene: TRBJ1-2
CDR3aa: ASSAEEGQF; d_gene: .; v_gene: TRBV2; j_gene: TRBJ2-1
CDR3aa: ASSSKTGTGRIRSYEQY; d_gene: TRBD1; v_gene: TRBV7-2; j_gene: TRBJ2-7
CDR3aa: ASSQGLAGMFDTDTQY; d_gene: TRBD2; v_gene: TRBV3-1; j_gene: TRBJ2-3
CDR3aa: ATVVVLPLH; d_gene: .; v_gene: TRBV12-5; j_gene: TRBJ1-6
CDR3aa: ASTPFGGPSYNEQF; d_gene: .; v_gene: TRBV28; j_gene: TRBJ2-1
CDR3aa: ASSEGSGGYNEQF; d_gene: TRBD1; v_gene: TRBV2; j_gene: TRBJ2-1
CDR3aa: ASSGGGASTEAF; d_gene: TRBD1; v_gene: TRBV18; j_gene: TRBJ1-1
CDR3aa: AGLSVDEQY; d_gene: .; v_gene: TRBV2; j_gene: TRBJ2-7
CDR3aa: ASSEAGGEKLF; d_gene: .; v_gene: TRBV6-1; j_gene: TRBJ1-4
CDR3aa: ASSQFLAGASYNEQF; d_gene: TRBD2; v_gene: TRBV3-1; j_gene: TRBJ2-1
CDR3aa: ASSVGRSWYEQY; d_gene: .; v_gene: TRBV9; j_gene: TRBJ2-7
CDR3aa: SARDRVVSNTQY; d_gene: .; v_gene: TRBV20-1; j_gene: TRBJ2-3
CDR3aa: SVEGNSDTQY; d_gene: .; v_gene: TRBV29-1; j_gene: TRBJ2-3
CDR3aa: SASANEQF; d_gene: .; v_gene: TRBV20-1; j_gene: TRBJ2-1
CDR3aa: AWSVLAGSGYT; d_gene: .; v_gene: TRBV30; j_gene: TRBJ1-2
CDR3aa: ASSPQVGGIGSPLH; d_gene: TRBD1; v_gene: TRBV9; j_gene: TRBJ1-6
CDR3aa: ASSQIWTANTGELF; d_gene: .; v_gene: TRBV14; j_gene: TRBJ2-2
CDR3aa: SAHLPVAREQY; d_gene: .; v_gene: TRBV20-1; j_gene: TRBJ2-7
CDR3aa: ATSGQRTGELF; d_gene: .; v_gene: TRBV19; j_gene: TRBJ2-2
CDR3aa: ASSRNLGQATGTQY; d_gene: .; v_gene: TRBV11-3; j_gene: TRBJ2-3
CDR3aa: ASSFLRGGNTGELF; d_gene: TRBD2; v_gene: TRBV27; j_gene: TRBJ2-2
CDR3aa: ASSLGVVANEQF; d_gene: .; v_gene: TRBV5-8; j_gene: TRBJ2-1
CDR3aa: ASSSGSTGTQY; d_gene: .; v_gene: TRBV4-1; j_gene: TRBJ2-3
CDR3aa: ASSPQGAAGELF; d_gene: TRBD1; v_gene: TRBV12-3/TRBV12-4; j_gene: TRBJ2-2
CDR3aa: ASSPHPGVEQY; d_gene: .; v_gene: TRBV19; j_gene: TRBJ2-7
CDR3aa: AITDRVETQY; d_gene: TRBD1; v_gene: TRBV2; j_gene: TRBJ2-5
CDR3aa: SAIDSVNYGYT; d_gene: .; v_gene: TRBV20-1; j_gene: TRBJ1-2
CDR3aa: SASPPVAGVGETQY; d_gene: TRBD2; v_gene: TRBV20-1; j_gene: TRBJ2-5
CDR3aa: AISDRTDYGYT; d_gene: .; v_gene: TRBV10-3; j_gene: TRBJ1-2
CDR3aa: ASRAQGNSYEQY; d_gene: .; v_gene: TRBV28; j_gene: TRBJ2-7
CDR3aa: SARWDLEAF; d_gene: .; v_gene: TRBV20-1; j_gene: TRBJ1-1
CDR3aa: SARVLGTSEQY; d_gene: .; v_gene: TRBV20-1; j_gene: TRBJ2-7
CDR3aa: ATVDSDRPNYGYT; d_gene: .; v_gene: TRBV10-3; j_gene: TRBJ1-2
CDR3aa: ASSDPMQGANLRETQY; d_gene: TRBD1; v_gene: TRBV9; j_gene: TRBJ2-5
CDR3aa: ASSSSYRSSYEQY; d_gene: .; v_gene: TRBV5-5; j_gene: TRBJ2-7
CDR3aa: ASNRPQPEAF; d_gene: .; v_gene: TRBV6-1; j_gene: TRBJ1-1
CDR3aa: ASSLWGGTDTQY; d_gene: .; v_gene: TRBV12-3/TRBV12-4; j_gene: TRBJ2-3
CDR3aa: SARALAGGPGTGELF; d_gene: TRBD2; v_gene: TRBV20-1; j_gene: TRBJ2-2
CDR3aa: ASLNVGTDTQY; d_gene: .; v_gene: TRBV5-1; j_gene: TRBJ2-3
CDR3aa: SVEDRDYEQY; d_gene: .; v_gene: TRBV29-1; j_gene: TRBJ2-7
CDR3aa: VSGRGLNYGYT; d_gene: .; v_gene: TRBV7-8; j_gene: TRBJ1-2
CDR3aa: ASSQDVERDTEAF; d_gene: .; v_gene: TRBV4-1; j_gene: TRBJ1-1
CDR3aa: ASSSLSGGLYDEQF; d_gene: .; v_gene: TRBV27; j_gene: TRBJ2-1
CDR3aa: SASPDSAQGYT; d_gene: .; v_gene: TRBV20-1; j_gene: TRBJ1-2